This is a list of T cell receptor beta chains from one sample in a study of persistence of HIV-infected CD4 T cells. The antigens for these receptors are not known. Measured with immunoSEQ multiplex PCR; TCRdb has only the in-frame clones, and not every one. The repertoire holds about 43,000 clones, more than 70% seen once, with over 0.9% in the top ten. The sequencing used CD4+ T cells sorted from PBMCs after approximately 20-hour stimulation, collected from a patient who received antiretroviral therapy. The receptors derive from an adult man with HIV who was CMV-seropositive. CDR3s include the opening cysteine and the closing phenylalanine or tryptophan. D genes are given only for firm matches. Clone size is not always given. Where it is, it says once, few, many or a class for expanded clones.

V gene	J gene	CDR3 length	clone size	D gene	CDR3 DNA	CDR3 protein
TRBV5-1	TRBJ1-4	16	NA	TRBD1	TGCGCCAGCAGCTCCGGGACAGGGGCAACTAATGAAAAACTGTTTTTT	CASSSGTGATNEKLFF
TRBV19	TRBJ1-5	13	NA	NA	TGTGCCAGTAGTTCCTCTCCCAAGGAGCCCCAGCATTTT	CASSSSPKEPQHF
TRBV14	TRBJ1-2	13	NA	TRBD1	TGTGCCAGCAGCCTTGACAGGGCAGGTGGCTACACCTTC	CASSLDRAGGYTF
TRBV3-1/TRBV3-2	TRBJ1-4	16	NA	TRBD1	TGTGCCAGCAGCCCGAACTCAGGGGGCGCTTCTGAAAAACTGTTTTTT	CASSPNSGGASEKLFF
TRBV5-1	TRBJ2-2	13	NA	NA	TGCGCCAGCAGCTTGACGAGGACCGGGGAGCTGTTTTTT	CASSLTRTGELFF
TRBV7-2	TRBJ1-1	14	NA	NA	TGTGCCAGCAGCTTAGATCCGGGAAACACTGAAGCTTTCTTT	CASSLDPGNTEAFF
TRBV14	TRBJ1-2	13	NA	NA	TGTGCCAGCAGCCCCACAGTCACCTATGGCTACACCTTC	CASSPTVTYGYTF
TRBV3-1/TRBV3-2	TRBJ1-2	13	NA	NA	TGTGCCAGCAGCCAGACATCTAACTATGGCTACACCTTC	CASSQTSNYGYTF
TRBV7-8	TRBJ1-5	15	NA	NA	TGTGCCAGCAGCTTAAGTGGGGTTTCCAGGCAGCCCCAGCATTTT	CASSLSGVSRQPQHF
TRBV9	TRBJ2-5	16	NA	TRBD1	TGTGCCAGCAGCCCCAAACTCGCAGGGGGCGCAGAGACCCAGTACTTC	CASSPKLAGGAETQYF
TRBV6-5	TRBJ1-5	15	NA	TRBD1	TGTGCCAGCAGTCCTACAGGGGTAAGCAATCAGCCCCAGCATTTT	CASSPTGVSNQPQHF
TRBV4-1	TRBJ1-2	13	once	NA	TGCGCCAGCAGCCAAGATCGCCAGTATGGCTACACCTTC	CASSQDRQYGYTF
TRBV29-1	TRBJ2-3	11	NA	NA	TGCAGCGTTGAACGGACCGCTACGCAGTATTTT	CSVERTATQYF
TRBV5-4	TRBJ1-1	15	medium-sized	NA	TGTGCCAGCAGCTTGGGGTCGACAGCGAACACTGAAGCTTTCTTT	CASSLGSTANTEAFF
TRBV2	TRBJ1-3	16	NA	TRBD1	TGTGCCAGCACCGGGACAGGGTTAATCTCTGGAAACACCATATATTTT	CASTGTGLISGNTIYF
TRBV6-1	TRBJ2-7	11	NA	NA	TGTGCCAGCAGTGAATTCGCCGAGCAGTACTTC	CASSEFAEQYF
TRBV10-1	TRBJ1-3	15	NA	NA	TGCGCCAGCACCACAGGGACCTTTTCTGGAAACACCATATATTTT	CASTTGTFSGNTIYF
TRBV7-9	TRBJ1-1	14	NA	TRBD1	TGTGCCAGCAGCCCCCGGGACAGGGGCACTGAAGCTTTCTTT	CASSPRDRGTEAFF
TRBV5-5	TRBJ1-1	16	NA	NA	TGTGCCAGCAGCTTGGATCAGGGAAAAAGGGACACTGAAGCTTTCTTT	CASSLDQGKRDTEAFF
TRBV20-1	TRBJ2-7	13	once	NA	TGCAGTGCTAGTGGGTTAGCGTCCTACGAGCAGTACTTC	CSASGLASYEQYF
TRBV5-1	TRBJ2-2	15	NA	TRBD1	TGCGCCAGCAGACCAACAGGGGGCGCGGGCGGGGAGCTGTTTTTT	CASRPTGGAGGELFF
TRBV9	TRBJ2-6	14	NA	NA	TGTGCCAGCTGTTGGGGCTCTGGGGCCAACGTCCTGACTTTC	CASCWGSGANVLTF
TRBV10-3	TRBJ1-2	14	NA	NA	TGTGCCATCAGTGAGCTACAGGGAAACTATGGCTACACCTTC	CAISELQGNYGYTF
TRBV4-2	TRBJ1-1	12	NA	NA	TGTGCCAGCAGCCATGATTCAACGGGGGCTTTCTTT	CASSHDSTGAFF
TRBV5-1	TRBJ1-6	18	once	NA	TGCGCCAGCAGCTTGGCAGGGGCACTCCTCTCCTATAATTCACCCCTCCACTTT	CASSLAGALLSYNSPLHF
TRBV7-2	TRBJ2-7	15	NA	TRBD2	TGTGCCAGCAGCTTAGCTCCTAGCGGGAGGTACGAGCAGTACTTC	CASSLAPSGRYEQYF
TRBV5-1	TRBJ2-2	14	NA	NA	TGCGCCAGCAGCTTGGAAATCAGCACCGGGGAGCTGTTTTTT	CASSLEISTGELFF
TRBV6-4	TRBJ2-1	18	NA	NA	TGTGCCAGCAGTGACTCTAAGGGGGGGGGCCATAGTAACAATGAGCAGTTCTTC	CASSDSKGGGHSNNEQFF
TRBV2	TRBJ2-3	14	NA	NA	TGTGCCAGCAGGGCAGGGTCAAGCACAGATACGCAGTATTTT	CASRAGSSTDTQYF
TRBV28	TRBJ2-1	15	NA	NA	TGTGCCAGCAGCAAGACTCCGAGCTCCTACAATGAGCAGTTCTTC	CASSKTPSSYNEQFF
TRBV14	TRBJ2-2	16	NA	NA	TGTGCCAGCAGCCACGGGCCCTCTTTGAACACCGGGGAGCTGTTTTTT	CASSHGPSLNTGELFF
TRBV11-2	TRBJ1-2	14	NA	NA	TGTGCCAGCAGAGATGGACGGAGCACCTATGGCTACACCTTC	CASRDGRSTYGYTF
TRBV18	TRBJ1-1	17	NA	TRBD1	TGTGCCAGCTCACCACGGACAGGGGGCCATAGTATTGTTGAAGCTTTCTTT	CASSPRTGGHSIVEAFF
TRBV23-1	TRBJ2-3	17	NA	NA	TGCGCCAGCAGTCAAACCCCGGGCCAACGGAAAGGGGATACGCAGTATTTT	CASSQTPGQRKGDTQYF
TRBV7-6	TRBJ2-7	14	NA	TRBD2	TGTGCCAGCAGCTCTAGCGGGGGGGCTTCCGAGCAGTACTTC	CASSSSGGASEQYF
TRBV19	TRBJ2-2	14	once	NA	TGTGCCAGTAGTCAGGGCGGGGTAGCCGGGGAGCTGTTTTTT	CASSQGGVAGELFF
TRBV6-5	TRBJ1-1	14	NA	NA	TGTGCCAGCAGTCCACAAAGGGAGAACACTGAAGCTTTCTTT	CASSPQRENTEAFF
TRBV15	TRBJ2-1	15	NA	TRBD2	TGTGCCACCTCTAAAGGTAGCGGGCTGTACAATGAGCAGTTCTTC	CATSKGSGLYNEQFF
TRBV21-1	TRBJ2-3	16	NA	NA	TGTGCCAGCAGCAAAGGCGGGGGCTCTAGCACAGATACGCAGTATTTT	CASSKGGGSSTDTQYF
TRBV19	TRBJ1-6	15	NA	NA	TGTGCCAGTAGGATTAACCGGGACGGTTATTCACCCCTCCACTTT	CASRINRDGYSPLHF
TRBV27	TRBJ2-1	17	NA	NA	TGTGCCAGCAGTCCCTTTTCAGGGTTTAGCTCCTACAATGAGCAGTTCTTC	CASSPFSGFSSYNEQFF
TRBV3-1/TRBV3-2	TRBJ1-3	14	once	TRBD1	TGTGCCAGCGGGACAGGGGTGGCGGGAAACACCATATATTTT	CASGTGVAGNTIYF
TRBV7-6	TRBJ2-7	13	NA	NA	TGTGCCAGCAGCTTAGGGCCCTCCTACGAGCAGTACTTC	CASSLGPSYEQYF
TRBV2	TRBJ2-2	15	NA	NA	TGTGCCAGCAGTGAAGGGCAGGGGAGCACCGGGGAGCTGTTTTTT	CASSEGQGSTGELFF
TRBV14	TRBJ1-2	15	NA	NA	TGTGCCAGCAGCCGAAGTTGGGGGGCTGGCTATGGCTACACCTTC	CASSRSWGAGYGYTF
TRBV6-5	TRBJ2-7	16	NA	NA	TGTGCCAGCAGTTACGGTCCCCGGGACGGCTCCTACGAGCAGTACTTC	CASSYGPRDGSYEQYF
TRBV18	TRBJ2-1	15	NA	TRBD1	TGTGCCAGCTCACCACAGGACAGGGGGAACAATGAGCAGTTCTTC	CASSPQDRGNNEQFF
TRBV4-2	TRBJ2-3	17	NA	TRBD2	TGTGCCAGCAGTCAGATAGCGGGGGCCTCTGGCACAGATACGCAGTATTTT	CASSQIAGASGTDTQYF